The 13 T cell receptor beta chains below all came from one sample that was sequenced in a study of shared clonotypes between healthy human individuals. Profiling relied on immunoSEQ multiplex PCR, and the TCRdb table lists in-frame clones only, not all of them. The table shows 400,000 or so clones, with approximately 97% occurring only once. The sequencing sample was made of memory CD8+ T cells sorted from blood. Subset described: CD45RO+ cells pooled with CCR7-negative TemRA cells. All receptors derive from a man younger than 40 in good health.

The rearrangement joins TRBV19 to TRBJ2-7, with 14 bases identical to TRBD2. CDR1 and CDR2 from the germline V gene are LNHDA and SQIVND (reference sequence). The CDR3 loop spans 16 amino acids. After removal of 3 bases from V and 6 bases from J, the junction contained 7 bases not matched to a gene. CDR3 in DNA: TGTGCCAGTAGTATGGCCAAGACTAGCGGGAGGGTCGAGCAGTACTTC. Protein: CASSMAKTSGRVEQYF.

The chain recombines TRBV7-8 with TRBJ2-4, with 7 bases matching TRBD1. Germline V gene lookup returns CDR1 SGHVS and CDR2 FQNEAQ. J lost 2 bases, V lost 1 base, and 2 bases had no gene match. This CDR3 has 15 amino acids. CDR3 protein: CASSLGQGPKNIQYF. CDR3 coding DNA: TGTGCCAGCAGCTTAGGACAGGGTCCCAAAAACATTCAGTACTTC.

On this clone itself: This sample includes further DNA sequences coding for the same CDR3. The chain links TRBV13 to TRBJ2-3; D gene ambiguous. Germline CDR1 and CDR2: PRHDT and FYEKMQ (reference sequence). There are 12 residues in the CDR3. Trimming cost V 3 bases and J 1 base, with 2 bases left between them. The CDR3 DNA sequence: TGTGCCAGCAGCTTCGGCACAGATACGCAGTATTTT. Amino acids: CASSFGTDTQYF.

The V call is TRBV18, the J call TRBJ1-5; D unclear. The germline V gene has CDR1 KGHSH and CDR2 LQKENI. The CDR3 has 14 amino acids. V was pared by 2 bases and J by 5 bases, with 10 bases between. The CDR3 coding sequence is TGTGCCAGCTCACCAGCGGACTCCTATCAGCCCCAGCATTTT. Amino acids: CASSPADSYQPQHF.

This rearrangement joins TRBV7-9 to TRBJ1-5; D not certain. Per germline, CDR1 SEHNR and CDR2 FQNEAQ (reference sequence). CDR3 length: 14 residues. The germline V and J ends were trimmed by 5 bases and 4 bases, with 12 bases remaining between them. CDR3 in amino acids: CASSENPGNQPQHF. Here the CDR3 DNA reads TGTGCCAGCAGCGAGAACCCGGGAAATCAGCCCCAGCATTTT.

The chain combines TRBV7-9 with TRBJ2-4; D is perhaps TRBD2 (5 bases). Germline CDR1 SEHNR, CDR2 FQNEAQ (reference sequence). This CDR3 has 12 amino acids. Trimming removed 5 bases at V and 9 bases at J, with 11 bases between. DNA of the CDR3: TGTGCCAGCAGCCCCCCCCGGGGCATTCAGTACTTC. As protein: CASSPPRGIQYF.

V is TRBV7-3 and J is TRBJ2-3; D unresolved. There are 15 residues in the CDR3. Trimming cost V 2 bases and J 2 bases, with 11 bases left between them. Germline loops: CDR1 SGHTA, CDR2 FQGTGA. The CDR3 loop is CASSLSSSITDTQYF. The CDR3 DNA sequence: TGTGCCAGCAGCTTATCTAGTAGCATCACAGATACGCAGTATTTT.

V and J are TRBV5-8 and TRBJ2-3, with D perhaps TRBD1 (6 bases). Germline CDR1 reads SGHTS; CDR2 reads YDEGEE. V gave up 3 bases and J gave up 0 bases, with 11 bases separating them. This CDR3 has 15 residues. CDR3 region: CASSSVRGSTDTQYF. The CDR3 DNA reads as TGTGCCAGCAGCTCCGTCAGGGGCAGCACAGATACGCAGTATTTT.

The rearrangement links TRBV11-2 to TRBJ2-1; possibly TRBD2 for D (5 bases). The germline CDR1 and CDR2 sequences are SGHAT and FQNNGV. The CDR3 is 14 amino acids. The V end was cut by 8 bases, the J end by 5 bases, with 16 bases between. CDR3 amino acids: CASLGMGVNNEQFF. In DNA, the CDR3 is TGTGCCAGCTTAGGGATGGGAGTGAACAATGAGCAGTTCTTC.

The CDR3 sequence: CSVSPGRAYEQYF. In nucleotides, the CDR3 is TGCAGCGTCTCCCCGGGAAGGGCCTACGAGCAGTACTTC. The chain carries TRBV29-1 and TRBJ2-7; a weak D match, TRBD2 (5 bases). This CDR3 has 13 residues. CDR1 is SQVTM and CDR2 is ANQGSEA in the germline V gene. V was pared by 6 bases and J by 2 bases, with 14 bases between.

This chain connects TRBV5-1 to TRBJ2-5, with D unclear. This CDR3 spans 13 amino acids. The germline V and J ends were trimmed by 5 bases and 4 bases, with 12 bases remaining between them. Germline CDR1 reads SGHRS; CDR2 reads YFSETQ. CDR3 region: CASRYATGETQYF. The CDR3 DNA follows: TGCGCCAGCAGATACGCGACCGGAGAGACCCAGTACTTC.

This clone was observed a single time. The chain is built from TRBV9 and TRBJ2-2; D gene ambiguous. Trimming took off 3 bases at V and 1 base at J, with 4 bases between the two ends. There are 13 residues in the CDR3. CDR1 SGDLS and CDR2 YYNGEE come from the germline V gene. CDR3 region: CASSEGNTGELFF. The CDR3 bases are TGTGCCAGCAGCGAAGGGAACACCGGGGAGCTGTTTTTT.

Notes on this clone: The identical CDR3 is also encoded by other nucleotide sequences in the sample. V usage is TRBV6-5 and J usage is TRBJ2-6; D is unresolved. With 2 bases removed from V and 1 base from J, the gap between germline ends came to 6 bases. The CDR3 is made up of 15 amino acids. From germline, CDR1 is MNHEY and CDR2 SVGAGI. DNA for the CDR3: TGTGCCAGCAGTTACAGGGTATCTGGGGCCAACGTCCTGACTTTC. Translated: CASSYRVSGANVLTF.